This T cell receptor beta chain originates from a study of blood T cell repertoires in COVID-19. Measured with immunoSEQ multiplex PCR; TCRdb has only the in-frame clones, and not every one. This sample carries 150,000 to 200,000 clones, roughly 80% of them seen once, and the ten largest clones take around a sixth. The CDR3 consists of 16 residues. Trimming cost V 3 bases and J 3 bases; bases outside gene matches: 6. Germline V gene data show CDR1 as MDHEN and CDR2 as SYDVKM. This clonotype was sampled from a man aged 55 to 70 with active or convalescent COVID-19. V is TRBV28 and J is TRBJ2-1, with 9 bases aligning to TRBD1. The specimen was peripheral blood. The DNA of the CDR3 is TGTGCCAGCAGTTTCCACGGACAGGGGAACTACAATGAGCAGTTCTTC. Translated, it gives CASSFHGQGNYNEQFF.